Listed here are 2 T cell receptor beta chains from one sample, sequenced in a study of CD4 T cells in relation to SARS-CoV-2 and coronaviruses. Before the COVID-19 pandemic, during about 2011-2019, CD4+ T cells were taken from unexposed donors. Only in-frame clones appear in the TCRdb table, and some are missing; sequencing was by immunoSEQ multiplex PCR. The sample has 65,000 or so clones, around 87% seen once. The sample consisted of memory CD4+ T cells from PBMCs. The receptors stem from a human donor in good health.

The V gene is TRBV28, the J gene TRBJ2-7, with no clear D. The CDR3 has 13 residues. CDR1 is MDHEN and CDR2 is SYDVKM in the germline V gene. V was trimmed by 3 bases and J by 1 base, leaving 7 bases between them. CDR3 DNA: TGTGCCAGCAGTTTGTTAGAATCCTACGAGCAGTACTTC. Protein sequence: CASSLLESYEQYF.

The CDR3 reads CASSFLGNEQFF. CDR3 nucleotide sequence: TGTGCCAGCAGTTTTCTGGGCAATGAGCAGTTCTTC. This chain connects TRBV27 to TRBJ2-1; D gene uncertain. Trimming pared 3 bases from V and 6 bases from J, leaving 6 bases between. Germline CDR1 MNHEY, CDR2 SMNVEV (reference sequence). This CDR3 spans 12 amino acids.